Listed below are T cell receptor beta chains from one sample, sequenced in a study of identical twins. MiXCR was run by TCRdb on the 5' RACE reads, yielding one entry per CDR3 protein. The sample shows 240,000 or so distinct CDR3 sequences, roughly 13% of them seen only once. The same sample was also used in a study of yellow fever vaccine responses in identical twins.

Specimen: memory (CD45RO+) T cells sorted from blood. These receptors all come from a woman in her late teens or twenties in good health. Each CDR3 is given with its conserved first and last residue. Each record gives: D gene, J gene, V gene, clone size, CDR3 DNA, CDR3 protein. The D gene is left open where the match is weak. Clone size is stated in some rows and not others, as once, few, many or a class when expanded.

- | TRBJ2-7 | TRBV4-1 | - | TGCGCCAGCAGCCAGTCGGAGGGACCCTCCTACGAGCAGTACTTC | CASSQSEGPSYEQYF
- | TRBJ2-3 | TRBV15 | many | TGTGCCACCAGCAGAGCAGGGGATGGCACAGATACGCAGTATTTT | CATSRAGDGTDTQYF
- | TRBJ1-6 | TRBV27 | - | TGTGCCAGCAGTTTTATGAATTCACCCCTCCACTTT | CASSFMNSPLHF
- | TRBJ2-2 | TRBV18 | - | TGTGCCAGCTCCGGGACCGGGCCCACCGGGGAGCTGTTTTTT | CASSGTGPTGELFF
TRBD2 | TRBJ2-3 | TRBV4-3 | many | TGCGCCAGCAGCCAAGGTCCTAGCGGGAGACCCACAGATACGCAGTATTTT | CASSQGPSGRPTDTQYF
- | TRBJ1-3 | TRBV20-1 | - | TGCAGTGCAACGCCTTCTGGAAACACCATATATTTT | CSATPSGNTIYF
- | TRBJ2-7 | TRBV4-1 | many | TGCGCCAGCAGCCAAGTGATGGGCGAGCAGTACTTC | CASSQVMGEQYF
- | TRBJ2-1 | TRBV11-3 | - | TGTGCCAGCAGCAGGACAGCGGGTGTACATGAGCAGTTCTTC | CASSRTAGVHEQFF
TRBD2 | TRBJ2-3 | TRBV7-2 | - | TGTGCCAGCAGCTTAGGACTAGCGGTAGGGACAGATACGCAGTATTTT | CASSLGLAVGTDTQYF
- | TRBJ2-3 | TRBV5-1 | few | TGCGCCAGCAGCCACCAGGGCACAGATACGCAGTATTTT | CASSHQGTDTQYF
- | TRBJ1-2 | TRBV7-2 | many | TGTGCCAGCAGGTCCGGAGCAGGGTCGTATGGCTACACCTTC | CASRSGAGSYGYTF
- | TRBJ2-3 | TRBV4-2 | many | TGTGCCAGCAGCCAAGTCGTGGGGGTTGGGCATACAAAAACAGATACGCAGTATTTT | CASSQVVGVGHTKTDTQYF
- | TRBJ2-7 | TRBV13 | - | TGTGCCAGTAATGAAATGGGTTACGAGCAGTACTTC | CASNEMGYEQYF
- | TRBJ2-7 | TRBV6-1 | - | TGTGCCAGCAGTGACCACCTGTGGGGGGCAACCTACGAGCAGTACTTC | CASSDHLWGATYEQYF
- | TRBJ2-2 | TRBV28 | - | TGTGCCAGCAGTCGAGCTGACAGGACGAACACCGGGGAGCTGTTTTTT | CASSRADRTNTGELFF
- | TRBJ1-1 | TRBV20-1 | - | TGCAGTGCGACGGGACTAAATTACCCTGAAGCTTTCTTT | CSATGLNYPEAFF
TRBD2 | TRBJ2-2 | TRBV20-1 | - | TGCAGTGCTAGCGGGAGGGGTTCCGGGGAGCTGTTTTTT | CSASGRGSGELFF
- | TRBJ2-2 | TRBV6-5 | - | TGTGCCAGCCCAAGCCAGGCCGGGGAGCTGTTTTTT | CASPSQAGELFF
- | TRBJ2-3 | TRBV3-1 | few | TGTGCCAGCAGCCAATGGGAGGGGGGAAAAACAGATACGCAGTATTTT | CASSQWEGGKTDTQYF
TRBD2 | TRBJ2-1 | TRBV5-1 | many | TGCGCCAGCAGCTCCAGGGAGGGCAATGAGCAGTTCTTC | CASSSREGNEQFF
TRBD2 | TRBJ2-3 | TRBV29-1 | many | TGCAGCGTTCGGTCGACTAGCGGGGCCCAGGGAGATACGCAGTATTTT | CSVRSTSGAQGDTQYF
TRBD2 | TRBJ2-3 | TRBV4-2 | few | TGTGCCAGCAGCCAAGATCGCTTTGGTAGCGGGAGTTCAGATACGCAGTATTTT | CASSQDRFGSGSSDTQYF
- | TRBJ1-4 | TRBV6-5 | - | TGTGCCAGCAGTTCAGGGAGACCTAATGAAAAACTGTTTTTT | CASSSGRPNEKLFF
- | TRBJ1-4 | TRBV3-1 | many | TGTGCCAGCAGCCCGACCGGGGCGCCAAATGAAAAACTGTTTTTT | CASSPTGAPNEKLFF
- | TRBJ2-1 | TRBV20-1 | - | TGCAGTGCTAGAGGGCGGGACCTCTACAATGAGCAGTTCTTC | CSARGRDLYNEQFF
- | TRBJ2-6 | TRBV20-1 | - | TGCAGTGCTGCTACCCTGTTGGGGGCCAACGTCCTGACTTTC | CSAATLLGANVLTF
TRBD2 | TRBJ2-1 | TRBV18 | - | TGTGCCAGCTCACCGAGACTAGCGGGAGCTTACAATGAGCAGTTCTTC | CASSPRLAGAYNEQFF
TRBD2 | TRBJ2-5 | TRBV4-3 | many | TGCGCCAGCAGCCAAGAACGGGGGGAGTGGGAGACCCAGTACTTC | CASSQERGEWETQYF
- | TRBJ2-5 | TRBV2 | - | TGTGCCAGCAGTGAGAACAGGAATCAAGAGACCCAGTACTTC | CASSENRNQETQYF
- | TRBJ2-1 | TRBV7-6 | few | TGTGCCAGCAGCTTTGGAGATTCCTACAATGAGCAGTTCTTC | CASSFGDSYNEQFF
- | TRBJ1-1 | TRBV7-2 | - | TGTGCCAGCAGCTTGGGCGGGCTAGGGAGTGGAGCTTTCTTT | CASSLGGLGSGAFF
- | TRBJ1-4 | TRBV10-3 | many | TGTGCCATCAGTGTGGCAGGGAGTGAAAAACTGTTTTTT | CAISVAGSEKLFF
- | TRBJ1-1 | TRBV28 | few | TGTGCCAGCAGTTTTTTAGGGGCCACTGAAGCTTTCTTT | CASSFLGATEAFF
TRBD1 | TRBJ2-7 | TRBV30 | few | TGTGCCTGGAGCCTGGGACAGGGCAACGAGCAGTACTTC | CAWSLGQGNEQYF
- | TRBJ1-4 | TRBV20-1 | few | TGCGGAACGCGGCCGGGCGGCGAAAAACTGTTTTTT | CGTRPGGEKLFF
- | TRBJ1-3 | TRBV29-1 | many | TGCAGCGTTGTCCCACCCAACTCTGGAAACACCATATATTTT | CSVVPPNSGNTIYF
- | TRBJ2-3 | TRBV7-6 | - | TGTGCCAGCAGCTTTACAGGGATGGTAGATACGCAGTATTTT | CASSFTGMVDTQYF
TRBD2 | TRBJ2-7 | TRBV25-1 | - | TGTGCCAGCAGTGATCCCCAGCGGGACTCCTACGAGCAGTACTTC | CASSDPQRDSYEQYF